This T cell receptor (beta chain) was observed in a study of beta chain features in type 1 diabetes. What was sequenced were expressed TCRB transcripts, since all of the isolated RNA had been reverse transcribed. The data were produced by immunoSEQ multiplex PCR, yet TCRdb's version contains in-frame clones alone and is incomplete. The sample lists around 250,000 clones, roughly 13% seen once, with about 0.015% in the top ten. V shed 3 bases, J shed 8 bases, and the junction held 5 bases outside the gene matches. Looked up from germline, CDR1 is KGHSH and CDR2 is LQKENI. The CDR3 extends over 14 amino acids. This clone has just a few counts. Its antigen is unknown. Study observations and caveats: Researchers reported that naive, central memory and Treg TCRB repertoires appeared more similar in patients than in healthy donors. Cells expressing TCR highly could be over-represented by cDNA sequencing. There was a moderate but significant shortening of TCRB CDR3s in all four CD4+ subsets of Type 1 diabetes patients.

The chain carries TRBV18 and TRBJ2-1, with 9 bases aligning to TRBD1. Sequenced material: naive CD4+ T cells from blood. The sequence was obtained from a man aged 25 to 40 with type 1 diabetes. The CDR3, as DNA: TGTGCCAGCTCACCCGGGACAGGGCGCGATGAGCAGTTCTTC. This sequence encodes CASSPGTGRDEQFF.